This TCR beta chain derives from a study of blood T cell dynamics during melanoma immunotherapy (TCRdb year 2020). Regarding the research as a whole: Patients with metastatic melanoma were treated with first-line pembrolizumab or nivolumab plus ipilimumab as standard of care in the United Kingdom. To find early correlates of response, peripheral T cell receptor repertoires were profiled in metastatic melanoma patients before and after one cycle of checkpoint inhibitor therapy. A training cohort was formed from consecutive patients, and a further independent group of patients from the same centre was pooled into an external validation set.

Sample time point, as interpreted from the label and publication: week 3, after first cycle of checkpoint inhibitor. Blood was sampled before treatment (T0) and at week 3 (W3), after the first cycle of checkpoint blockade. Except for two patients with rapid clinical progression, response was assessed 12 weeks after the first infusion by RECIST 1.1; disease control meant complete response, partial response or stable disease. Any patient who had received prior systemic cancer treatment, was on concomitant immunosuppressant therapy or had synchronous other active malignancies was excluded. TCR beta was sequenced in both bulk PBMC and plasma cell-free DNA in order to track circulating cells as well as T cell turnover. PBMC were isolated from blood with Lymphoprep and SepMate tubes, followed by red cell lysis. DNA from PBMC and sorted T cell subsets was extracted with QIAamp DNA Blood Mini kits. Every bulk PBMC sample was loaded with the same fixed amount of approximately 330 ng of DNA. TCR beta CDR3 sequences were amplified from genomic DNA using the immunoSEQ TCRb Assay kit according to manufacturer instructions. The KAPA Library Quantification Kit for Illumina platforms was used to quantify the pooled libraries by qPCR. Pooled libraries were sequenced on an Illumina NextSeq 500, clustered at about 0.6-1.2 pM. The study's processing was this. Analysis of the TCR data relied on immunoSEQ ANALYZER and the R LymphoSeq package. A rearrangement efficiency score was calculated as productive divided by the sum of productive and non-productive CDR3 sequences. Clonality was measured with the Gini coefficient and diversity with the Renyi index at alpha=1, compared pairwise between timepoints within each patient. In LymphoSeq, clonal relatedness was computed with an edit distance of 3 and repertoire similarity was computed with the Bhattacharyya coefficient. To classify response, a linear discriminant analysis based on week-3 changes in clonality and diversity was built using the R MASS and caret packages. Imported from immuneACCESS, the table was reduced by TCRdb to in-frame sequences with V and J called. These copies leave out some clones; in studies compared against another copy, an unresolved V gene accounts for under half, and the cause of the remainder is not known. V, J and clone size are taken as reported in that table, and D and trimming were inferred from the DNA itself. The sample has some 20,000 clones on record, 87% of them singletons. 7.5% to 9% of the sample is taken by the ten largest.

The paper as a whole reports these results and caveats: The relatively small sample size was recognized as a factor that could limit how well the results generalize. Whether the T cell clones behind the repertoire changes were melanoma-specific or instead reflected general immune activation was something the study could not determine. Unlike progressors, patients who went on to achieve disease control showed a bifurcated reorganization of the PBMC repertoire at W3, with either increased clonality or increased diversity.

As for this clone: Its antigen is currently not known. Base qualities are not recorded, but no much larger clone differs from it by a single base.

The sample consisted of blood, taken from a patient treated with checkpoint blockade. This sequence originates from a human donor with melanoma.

The CDR3 region reads CASSVDRWPQHF. The DNA is TGTGCCAGCAGTGTCGACAGGTGGCCCCAGCATTTT. The chain is encoded by TRBV2 joined to TRBJ1-5, with a weak D call of TRBD1 (6 bases match). According to the germline V gene, CDR1 reads SNHLY and CDR2 reads FYNNEI. The CDR3 runs 12 residues from the cysteine to the phenylalanine. Only the CDR3 portion is preserved as DNA: 36 bases, with reading frame beginning at the first base. The V and J ends are trimmed by 4 bases and 9 bases, leaving 10 bases between them.